Listed below are T cell receptor beta chains from one sample, sequenced in a study of shared clonotypes between healthy human individuals. Generated by immunoSEQ multiplex PCR, the TCRdb table keeps only in-frame clones and is missing some. The data hold about 2 million clones, with roughly 96% observed a single time. Sequencing was carried out using naive CD4+ T cells sorted from blood. Source of these receptors: a man younger than 30 in good health. The CDR3 runs from the conserved cysteine through the conserved F or W. D genes are given only for firm matches. Clone size is given for some rows only: seen once, a few or many times, or a class if the clone is expanded.

.,TRBD1,TRBJ2-5,TRBV29-1,TGCAGCGTTGCTACCGGGACAGGACCTCCGGAGACCCAGTACTTC,CSVATGTGPPETQYF
few,.,TRBJ1-6,TRBV2,TGTGCCAGCAGAACATCGAATTCACCCCTCCACTTT,CASRTSNSPLHF
.,.,TRBJ2-1,TRBV7-2,TGTGCCAGCAGCTTAGGGCCCCGAGGAGTTTCCTACAATGAGCAGTTCTTC,CASSLGPRGVSYNEQFF
once,.,TRBJ2-7,TRBV12-5,TGTGCTAGTGGTTTGGTAGCGAGTTTCAGGACAGTCTCCTACGAGCAGTACTTC,CASGLVASFRTVSYEQYF
.,.,TRBJ2-7,TRBV6-6,TGTGCCAGCGGACTGTACGAGCAGTACTTC,CASGLYEQYF
.,TRBD1,TRBJ2-7,TRBV18,TGTGCCAGCTCACATCCCGGACAGGGATACTACGAGCAGTACTTC,CASSHPGQGYYEQYF
.,.,TRBJ2-1,TRBV5-6,TGTGCCAGCAGTACGGGACTTCCGGATGAGCAGTTCTTC,CASSTGLPDEQFF
.,TRBD1,TRBJ2-1,TRBV16,TGTGCCAGCAGCCAATCCTGGGGAAGGGGGCTCAGTGAGCAGTTCTTC,CASSQSWGRGLSEQFF
.,TRBD1,TRBJ1-1,TRBV30,TGTGCCTGGAGTGCCCCCCGGGACAGGGGGCAAACTGAAGCTTTCTTT,CAWSAPRDRGQTEAFF
.,TRBD1,TRBJ1-2,TRBV28,TGTGCCAGCAGTTTATTCACAGGGGACTATGGCTACACCTTC,CASSLFTGDYGYTF
.,.,TRBJ1-2,TRBV30,TGTGCCTGGAGGGGGAGGGGGAAGACTAACTATGGCTACACCTTC,CAWRGRGKTNYGYTF
.,TRBD1,TRBJ1-2,TRBV4-1,TGCGCCAGCAGTAAACAGGGGGATCCTGGCTATGGCTACACCTTC,CASSKQGDPGYGYTF
.,.,TRBJ1-2,TRBV6-6,TGTGCCAGCACACTCTTGGCTAACTATGGCTACACCTTC,CASTLLANYGYTF
.,.,TRBJ1-6,TRBV4-1,TGCGCCAGCAGCCAAGGGCTATTCTATAATTCACCCCTCCACTTT,CASSQGLFYNSPLHF
.,.,TRBJ2-5,TRBV30,TGTGCCTGGAGTGCACCGACTCCGGGCCCCCGGGGGACCCAGTACTTC,CAWSAPTPGPRGTQYF
few,.,TRBJ2-5,TRBV10-3,TGTGCCATCACCGCGACTGGAGATAGGGAGACCCAGTACTTC,CAITATGDRETQYF
.,.,TRBJ1-4,TRBV6-5,TGTGCCAGCAGCCAGACAGCAAGTAATGAAAAACTGTTTTTT,CASSQTASNEKLFF
.,.,TRBJ1-2,TRBV19,TGTGCCAGTAGTATCAGCCCTGGCTATGGCTACACCTTC,CASSISPGYGYTF
once,.,TRBJ2-7,TRBV25-1,TGTGCCAGCAGTGAATCGACTTTTCGCGAGCAGTACTTC,CASSESTFREQYF
once,.,TRBJ2-3,TRBV7-2,TGTGCCAGCAGCTTAGCCCTTGCGGGACCTCTCTCAGATACGCAGTATTTT,CASSLALAGPLSDTQYF
.,.,TRBJ1-1,TRBV27,TGTGCCAGCAGTCCTCGGGGGGACACTGAAGCTTTCTTT,CASSPRGDTEAFF
once,TRBD2,TRBJ2-2,TRBV6-5,TGTGCCAGCAGAAGCGGGGGGGCCGCCGGGGAGCTGTTTTTT,CASRSGGAAGELFF
.,.,TRBJ1-1,TRBV19,TGTGCCAGTAGTATATACGGGCCTACCATTGAAGCTTTCTTT,CASSIYGPTIEAFF
once,.,TRBJ2-7,TRBV28,TGTGCCAGCACCATAAGGGGGATAGGCTACGAGCAGTACTTC,CASTIRGIGYEQYF
.,.,TRBJ2-4,TRBV12-5,TGTGCTAGTGGTTTGGTACTGGGCCTAGCCAAAAACATTCAGTACTTC,CASGLVLGLAKNIQYF
.,.,TRBJ1-4,TRBV6-1,TGTGCCAGCAGTGATTTGGGGGGTAATGAAAAACTGTTTTTT,CASSDLGGNEKLFF
once,.,TRBJ2-7,TRBV2,TGTGCCAGCAGTTTTATTCGAGGCCTGATTAGCTCCTACGAGCAGTACTTC,CASSFIRGLISSYEQYF
once,TRBD1,TRBJ1-1,TRBV6-6,TGTGCCAGCAGCTGGGGAGGGGGCCTGGCCGGAGCTTTCTTT,CASSWGGGLAGAFF
.,TRBD1,TRBJ1-3,TRBV10-2,TGCGCCAGCAGTTTGGAGGGGGCAAAAGGAAACACCATATATTTT,CASSLEGAKGNTIYF
.,.,TRBJ2-3,TRBV10-3,TGTGCCATCAGTGAGGGTCAGGGGCCAGATACGCAGTATTTT,CAISEGQGPDTQYF
.,.,TRBJ2-3,TRBV5-4,TGTGCCAGCAGCTTGTCTTCGCAGCGCGCGGATACGCAGTATTTT,CASSLSSQRADTQYF
.,.,TRBJ2-3,TRBV5-1,TGCGCCAGCAGCTTGTATACCCCAGATACGCAGTATTTT,CASSLYTPDTQYF
.,.,TRBJ1-2,TRBV28,TGTGCCAGCATCGCGGAGGGAGGGGGGAAGGTCTATGGCTACACCTTC,CASIAEGGGKVYGYTF
.,TRBD2,TRBJ2-5,TRBV7-9,TGTGCCAGCAGCAAGGGCCTGGCTAGCGGAAAAGAGACCCAGTACTTC,CASSKGLASGKETQYF
.,TRBD1,TRBJ2-7,TRBV30,TGTGCCTGGAGTCCGCAGGGGGCAGGAGAGCAGTACTTC,CAWSPQGAGEQYF
.,.,TRBJ1-3,TRBV10-3,TGTGCCATTGGGAGGGGCAGGGGCTCTGGAAACACCATATATTTT,CAIGRGRGSGNTIYF
.,TRBD2,TRBJ2-7,TRBV4-3,TGCGCCAGCAGCCAAGATCGGGGAGCGGGAGGGCCCTTTGACGAGCAGTACTTC,CASSQDRGAGGPFDEQYF
.,TRBD1,TRBJ1-5,TRBV6-5,TGTGCCAGCAAACCCTCACAGGGGGGGGGATCAACCCAGCATTTT,CASKPSQGGGSTQHF
.,TRBD2,TRBJ2-1,TRBV5-1,TGCGCCAGCAGCTTGGCCCGGGCTAGCGGGAGTCATGGGTACAATGAGCAGTTCTTC,CASSLARASGSHGYNEQFF
.,.,TRBJ1-4,TRBV9,TGTGCCAGCAGCGGGAGCGAACAGGCCTTTAATGAAAAACTGTTTTTT,CASSGSEQAFNEKLFF
once,TRBD1,TRBJ1-4,TRBV30,TGTGCCTGGAGTGTATTTGGGACAGGGGGAGCTAGGACTGAAAAACTGTTTTTT,CAWSVFGTGGARTEKLFF
.,.,TRBJ1-4,TRBV21-1,TGTGCCAGTAAACTAGGGCTTTTTGCCCTTAATGAAAAACTGTTTTTT,CASKLGLFALNEKLFF
.,.,TRBJ1-1,TRBV7-9,TGTGCCAGCAGCTTGTCACAGGGTTTAGGCACTGAAGCTTTCTTT,CASSLSQGLGTEAFF
.,TRBD1,TRBJ2-7,TRBV15,TGTGCCACCAGCAGAGGGGACAGGGGCTCCTACGAGCAGTACTTC,CATSRGDRGSYEQYF
.,.,TRBJ2-7,TRBV7-6,TGTGCCAGCAGCCTCCACTCTTCCTACGAGCAGTACTTC,CASSLHSSYEQYF
.,TRBD2,TRBJ2-3,TRBV10-3,TGTGCCATCAGTAAGACTAGCGGGACTAGCACAGATACGCAGTATTTT,CAISKTSGTSTDTQYF